The TCR beta chain under discussion was sequenced for a study of monozygotic twins with inflammatory bowel disease. Molecular identifiers with 6-nucleotide sample barcodes were added during cDNA synthesis via template switching. TCRdb re-called the 5' RACE reads and shows each CDR3 protein once, DNA omitted. This specimen shows around 210,000 distinct CDR3 sequences; the ten leading clones hold less than 9%. Germline V gene sequence: CDR1 SEHNR, CDR2 FQNEAQ (reference sequence). The CDR3 spans 12 residues. The chain carries TRBV7-9 and TRBJ2-4. Sequencing used blood. This clonotype was obtained from a human donor with ulcerative colitis or Crohn's disease, or a healthy co-twin of an affected twin (not recorded which). This CDR3 reads CASSFSRDIQYF.